The 12 T cell receptor beta chains below were found in one sample sequenced in a study of shared clonotypes between healthy human individuals. Profiled with immunoSEQ multiplex PCR; TCRdb holds only in-frame clones, not every one. The sample includes some 2,000,000 clones, under 97% of them seen just once. Sequencing used naive CD4+ T cells sorted from blood. The subset is: CD45RA+ positively selected. Receptors were obtained from a man between 18 and 35 years old in good health.

In DNA form, the CDR3 reads TGTGCCAGCAGTCCAGAGATGAACACTGAAGCTTTCTTT. Its translation is CASSPEMNTEAFF. The rearrangement uses TRBV28 and TRBJ1-1; D is unresolved. This CDR3 region has 13 residues. Trimming pared 5 bases from V and 0 bases from J, leaving 7 bases between. From germline, CDR1 is MDHEN and CDR2 SYDVKM.

The V and J genes are TRBV18 and TRBJ2-1; 10 nucleotides line up with TRBD2. The V gene's germline CDR1 is KGHSH and CDR2 LQKENI. Trimming removed 4 bases from V and 5 bases from J; junction bases left unmatched: 5. This CDR3 contains 15 residues. The CDR3 DNA reads TGTGCCAGCTCACTGTCAGCGGGAGGGCACAATGAGCAGTTCTTC. This sequence encodes CASSLSAGGHNEQFF.

This sequence joins TRBV30 and TRBJ2-7; D ambiguous. CDR3 length: 13 residues. Germline V gives CDR1 GTSNPN, CDR2 SVGIG (reference sequence). V was cut by 2 bases and J by 2 bases, with 10 bases left in between. CDR3 in amino acids: CAWSRDNAYEQYF. The CDR3 DNA reads TGTGCCTGGAGTAGAGACAACGCCTACGAGCAGTACTTC. The full variable domain, its missing parts supplied by reference TRBV30 and TRBJ2-7, is SQTIHQWPATLVQPVGSPLSLECTVEGTSNPNLYWYRQAAGRGLQLLFYSVGIGQISSEVPQNLSASRPQDRQFILSSKKLLLSDSGFYLCAWSRDNAYEQYFGPGTRLTVT.

The chain combines TRBV10-2 with TRBJ2-3, with TRBD2 matching 11 bases. V was clipped by 3 bases and J by 1 base; unmatched bases: 12. Germline CDR1 is WSHSY and CDR2 is SAAADI. There are 19 residues in the CDR3. The CDR3 reads CASSDVLGSSGGRTDTQYF. DNA for the CDR3: TGCGCCAGCAGTGACGTCCTGGGCTCTAGCGGGGGGCGCACAGATACGCAGTATTTT.

The rearrangement links TRBV5-1 to TRBJ1-1; D is undetermined. V lost 6 bases, J lost 4 bases, and 16 bases lay in between. Germline V gene data show CDR1 as SGHRS and CDR2 as YFSETQ. This CDR3 has 14 amino acids. CDR3 amino acids: CASNPTFGSTEAFF. The DNA for the CDR3 is TGCGCCAGCAACCCGACATTCGGGAGCACTGAAGCTTTCTTT.

To note about this clone: The sample contains more than one DNA sequence encoding this CDR3. This chain joins TRBV5-1 and TRBJ1-2; 8 nucleotides agree with TRBD1. This CDR3 has 15 residues. Unmatched junction bases numbered 9, after V lost 4 bases and J lost 4 bases. The V gene's germline CDR1 is SGHRS and CDR2 YFSETQ. The CDR3 nucleotides are TGCGCCAGCAGCCCGGGCGGGACAGGTGGCTATGGCTACACCTTC. Translating it yields CASSPGGTGGYGYTF.

This chain joins TRBV6-5 and TRBJ2-7; D is ambiguous. This CDR3 contains 15 residues. Trimming removed 7 bases at V and 0 bases at J, with 16 bases between. Per germline, CDR1 MNHEY and CDR2 SVGAGI. CDR3 nucleotides: TGTGCCAGCACCCAGAGACTCAGGAGCTCCTACGAGCAGTACTTC. It specifies CASTQRLRSSYEQYF.

The chain combines TRBV2 with TRBJ2-7; D remains ambiguous. Germline assignment: CDR1 SNHLY and CDR2 FYNNEI. CDR3 length equals 13 residues. V was pared by 7 bases and J by 3 bases, with 13 bases between. CDR3 sequence reads: CASIYLLNYEQYF. In nucleotides, the CDR3 is TGTGCCAGCATTTACTTACTAAACTACGAGCAGTACTTC.

The rearrangement uses TRBV19 and TRBJ1-6; 10 bases match TRBD1. The CDR3 loop spans 18 amino acids. Germline V gene data show CDR1 as LNHDA and CDR2 as SQIVND (reference sequence). J gave up 9 bases and V 2 bases, and 13 bases lay outside the gene matches. Here the CDR3 reads CASSITRQGAGIGSPLHF. CDR3 nucleotide sequence: TGTGCCAGTAGTATAACTCGACAGGGGGCTGGCATAGGTTCACCCCTCCACTTT. The variable domain in full, with the rest retrieved from reference TRBV19 and TRBJ1-6, is DGGITQSPKYLFRKEGQNVTLSCEQNLNHDAMYWYRQDPGQGLRLIYYSQIVNDFQKGDIAEGYSVSREKKESFPLTVTSAQKNPTAFYLCASSITRQGAGIGSPLHFGNGTRLTVT.

A single count supports this clone. V gene TRBV6-1 combines with J gene TRBJ1-3; TRBD1 matches 8 bases. The CDR3 consists of 16 residues. The germline CDR1 and CDR2 sequences are MNHNS and SASEGT. J gave up 4 bases and V 4 bases, and 9 bases lay outside the gene matches. In DNA form, the CDR3 reads TGTGCCAGCAGTGCAATCTCAGGACAGGGCGGAAACACCATATATTTT. This gives the protein CASSAISGQGGNTIYF.

With respect to this clone: The same CDR3 is also encoded by other DNA sequences in this sample. This chain links TRBV5-1 with TRBJ2-3; 8 bases match TRBD2. The V and J ends lost 5 bases and 3 bases, in that order; junction bases with no gene match: 8. Germline values: CDR1 SGHRS, CDR2 YFSETQ. This CDR3 is built from 15 residues. CDR3 region: CASSSGLADTDTQYF. The CDR3 coding sequence is TGCGCCAGCAGTTCCGGACTAGCCGATACAGATACGCAGTATTTT.

With respect to this clone: Other DNA sequences from this sample encode an identical CDR3 as well. The V call is TRBV15, the J call TRBJ2-5; a possible D gene is TRBD1 (5 bases). CDR1 is LNHNV, CDR2 YYDKDF, per germline (reference sequence). V was cut by 1 base and J by 0 bases, with 6 bases left in between. The CDR3 has 14 amino acids. The CDR3 loop is CATSRGRDQETQYF. The CDR3 DNA is TGTGCCACCAGCAGAGGCAGGGACCAAGAGACCCAGTACTTC.